These T cell receptor beta chains were read from a single sample in a study of blood T cells in healthy people across ages. TCRdb reanalysed the 5' RACE reads using MiXCR and keeps one entry per CDR3 protein. The sample carries about 600,000 distinct CDR3 sequences, roughly 48% recorded once. Sequences were obtained from blood. These receptors originate from a man older than 75 in good health. The CDR3 runs from the conserved cysteine through the conserved F or W. Each record gives: J gene, D gene, clone size, V gene, CDR3 DNA, CDR3 protein. A D gene is named only where the DNA matches it firmly. Size values are once, few and many counts, or a class for expanded clones, and some rows have none.

J gene: TRBJ2-1
D gene: -
clone size: few
V gene: TRBV14
CDR3 DNA: TGTGCCAGCAGCCAAGTTCGAGAGCAGTTCTTC
CDR3 protein: CASSQVREQFF

J gene: TRBJ2-3
D gene: TRBD2
clone size: few
V gene: TRBV7-9
CDR3 DNA: TGTGCCAGCAGATTCCCTAGCGGGACTACCCCTAGCACAGATACGCAGTATTTT
CDR3 protein: CASRFPSGTTPSTDTQYF

J gene: TRBJ1-6
D gene: -
clone size: once
V gene: TRBV18
CDR3 DNA: TGTGCCAGCTCACCAAATGGAGCGCTTAATTCACCCCTCCACTTT
CDR3 protein: CASSPNGALNSPLHF

J gene: TRBJ2-1
D gene: TRBD1
clone size: many
V gene: TRBV6-5
CDR3 DNA: TGTGCCAGCAGCCAAGGACAGGGAACCTACAATGAGCAGTTCTTC
CDR3 protein: CASSQGQGTYNEQFF

J gene: TRBJ2-4
D gene: TRBD2
clone size: -
V gene: TRBV15
CDR3 DNA: TGTGCCACCAGCCGAACGACTAGCGGGAGGGAGGTAAACATTCAGTACTTC
CDR3 protein: CATSRTTSGREVNIQYF

J gene: TRBJ2-3
D gene: -
clone size: -
V gene: TRBV20-1
CDR3 DNA: TGCAGTGCAGATCCAGGGGTTGGGACAGATACGCAGTATTTT
CDR3 protein: CSADPGVGTDTQYF

J gene: TRBJ2-1
D gene: -
clone size: -
V gene: TRBV6-2/TRBV6-3
CDR3 DNA: TGTGCCAGCCAACGGGACTCAGCCTACAATGAGCAGTTCTTC
CDR3 protein: CASQRDSAYNEQFF

J gene: TRBJ1-1
D gene: -
clone size: -
V gene: TRBV7-9
CDR3 DNA: TGTGCCACGACCCCGAGAGAGAACACTGAAGCTTTCTTT
CDR3 protein: CATTPRENTEAFF

J gene: TRBJ2-2
D gene: -
clone size: -
V gene: TRBV3-1
CDR3 DNA: TGTGCCAGCAGCCAAGTGGGGTCTCTAAACACCGGGGAGCTGTTTTTT
CDR3 protein: CASSQVGSLNTGELFF

J gene: TRBJ1-5
D gene: -
clone size: few
V gene: TRBV6-2/TRBV6-3
CDR3 DNA: TGTGCCAGCCGCGACCGTTCAAGCAAGCATTTT
CDR3 protein: CASRDRSSKHF

J gene: TRBJ2-3
D gene: TRBD2
clone size: few
V gene: TRBV7-3
CDR3 DNA: TGTGCCAGCAGCCCGGGACTAGCGGGAGTATCAGATACGCAGTATTTT
CDR3 protein: CASSPGLAGVSDTQYF

J gene: TRBJ1-2
D gene: -
clone size: -
V gene: TRBV29-1
CDR3 DNA: TGCAGCGTTGGGTCCAGGCGCTATGGCTACACCTTC
CDR3 protein: CSVGSRRYGYTF

J gene: TRBJ2-1
D gene: -
clone size: few
V gene: TRBV10-2
CDR3 DNA: TGCGCCAGCAGTGAACAGGGTGCTTACAATGAGCAGTTCTTC
CDR3 protein: CASSEQGAYNEQFF

J gene: TRBJ1-2
D gene: -
clone size: -
V gene: TRBV3-1
CDR3 DNA: TGTGCCAGCAGCCAAGGACACCCCGGAGATGGCTACACCTTC
CDR3 protein: CASSQGHPGDGYTF

J gene: TRBJ1-4
D gene: -
clone size: few
V gene: TRBV2
CDR3 DNA: TGTGCCAGCAGTCCAAGGGGATCAACTAATGAAAAACTGTTTTTT
CDR3 protein: CASSPRGSTNEKLFF

J gene: TRBJ1-4
D gene: TRBD1
clone size: -
V gene: TRBV12-3/TRBV12-4
CDR3 DNA: TGTGCCAGCAGTAGGGGGACAGGGGATGAAAAACTGTTTTTT
CDR3 protein: CASSRGTGDEKLFF

J gene: TRBJ2-2
D gene: -
clone size: -
V gene: TRBV7-2
CDR3 DNA: TGTGCCAGCAGCTTACAAGCTAGCGCTAGCGTGGGGGAGCTGTTTTTT
CDR3 protein: CASSLQASASVGELFF

J gene: TRBJ1-1
D gene: -
clone size: -
V gene: TRBV7-3
CDR3 DNA: TGTGCCAGCAGCTTAGGGGGTTGGGACACTGAAGCTTTCTTT
CDR3 protein: CASSLGGWDTEAFF

J gene: TRBJ1-4
D gene: TRBD1
clone size: -
V gene: TRBV7-9
CDR3 DNA: TGTGCCAGCAGCTCCTCGGACAGGGCGGCATCTGAAAAACTGTTTTTT
CDR3 protein: CASSSSDRAASEKLFF

J gene: TRBJ1-2
D gene: -
clone size: -
V gene: TRBV4-3
CDR3 DNA: TGCGCCAGCAGCCAAGGGGGAGGAGTCTACGAGGGTTATGGCTACACCTTC
CDR3 protein: CASSQGGGVYEGYGYTF